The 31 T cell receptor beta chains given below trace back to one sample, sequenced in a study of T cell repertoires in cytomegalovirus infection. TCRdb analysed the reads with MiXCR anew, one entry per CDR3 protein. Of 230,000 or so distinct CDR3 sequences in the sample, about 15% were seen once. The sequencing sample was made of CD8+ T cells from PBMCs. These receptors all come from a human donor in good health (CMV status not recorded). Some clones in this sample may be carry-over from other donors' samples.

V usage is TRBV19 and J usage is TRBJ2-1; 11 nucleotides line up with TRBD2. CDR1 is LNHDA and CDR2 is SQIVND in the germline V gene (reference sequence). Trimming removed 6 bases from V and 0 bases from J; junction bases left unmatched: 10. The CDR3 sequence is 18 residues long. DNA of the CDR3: TGTGCCAGTAGCGAAGAGGGACTAGCGGCTAGCTCCTACAATGAGCAGTTCTTC. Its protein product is CASSEEGLAASSYNEQFF.

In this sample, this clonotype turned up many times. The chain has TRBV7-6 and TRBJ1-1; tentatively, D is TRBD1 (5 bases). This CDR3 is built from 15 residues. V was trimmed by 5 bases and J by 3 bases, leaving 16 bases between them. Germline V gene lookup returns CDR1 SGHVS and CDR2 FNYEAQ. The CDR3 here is CASSGVGQGHTEAFF. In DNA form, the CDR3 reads TGTGCCAGCAGCGGCGTCGGGCAGGGTCACACTGAAGCTTTCTTT.

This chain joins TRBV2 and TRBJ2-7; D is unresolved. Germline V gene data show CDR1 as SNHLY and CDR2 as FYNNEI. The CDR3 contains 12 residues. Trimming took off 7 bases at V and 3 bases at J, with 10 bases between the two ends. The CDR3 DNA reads TGTGCCAGCATGGGATTCGTCTACGAGCAGTACTTC. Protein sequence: CASMGFVYEQYF.

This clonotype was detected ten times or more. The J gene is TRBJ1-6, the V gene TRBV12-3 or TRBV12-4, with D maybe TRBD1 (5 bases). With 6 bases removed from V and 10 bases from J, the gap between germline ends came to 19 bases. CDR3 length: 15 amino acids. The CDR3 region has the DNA TGTGCCAGCAGCCGGGACGACCTCCGTTGGTCACCCCTCCACTTT. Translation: CASSRDDLRWSPLHF.

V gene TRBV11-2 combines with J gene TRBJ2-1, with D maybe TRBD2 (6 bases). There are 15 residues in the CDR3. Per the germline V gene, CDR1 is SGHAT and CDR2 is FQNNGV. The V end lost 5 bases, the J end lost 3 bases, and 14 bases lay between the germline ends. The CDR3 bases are TGTGCCAGCAGCCCTTGGAGCGGGTTCTACAATGAGCAGTTCTTC. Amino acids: CASSPWSGFYNEQFF.

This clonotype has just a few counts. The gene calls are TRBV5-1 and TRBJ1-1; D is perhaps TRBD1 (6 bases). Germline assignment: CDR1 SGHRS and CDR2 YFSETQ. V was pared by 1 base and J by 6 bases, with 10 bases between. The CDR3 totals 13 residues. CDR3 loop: CASSLPGDPEAFF. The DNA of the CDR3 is TGCGCCAGCAGCTTGCCAGGGGACCCTGAAGCTTTCTTT.

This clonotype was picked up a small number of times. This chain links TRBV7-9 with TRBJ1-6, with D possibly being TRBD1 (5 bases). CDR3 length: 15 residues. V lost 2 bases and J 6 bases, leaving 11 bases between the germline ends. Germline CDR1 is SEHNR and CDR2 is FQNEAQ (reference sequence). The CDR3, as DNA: TGTGCCAGCAGCTTATCCGGGGCGCTTAATTCACCCCTCCACTTT. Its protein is CASSLSGALNSPLHF.

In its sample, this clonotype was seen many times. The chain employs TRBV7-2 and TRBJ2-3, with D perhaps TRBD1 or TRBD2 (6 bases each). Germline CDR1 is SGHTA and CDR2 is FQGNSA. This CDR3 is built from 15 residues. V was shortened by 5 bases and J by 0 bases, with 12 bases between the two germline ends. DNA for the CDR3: TGTGCCAGCAGCCCGGGGGCGTCTAGCACAGATACGCAGTATTTT. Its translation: CASSPGASSTDTQYF. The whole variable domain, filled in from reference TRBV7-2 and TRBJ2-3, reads GAGVSQSPSNKVTEKGKDVELRCDPISGHTALYWYRQSLGQGLEFLIYFQGNSAPDKSGLPSDRFSAERTGGSVSTLTIQRTQQEDSAVYLCASSPGASSTDTQYFGPGTRLTVL.

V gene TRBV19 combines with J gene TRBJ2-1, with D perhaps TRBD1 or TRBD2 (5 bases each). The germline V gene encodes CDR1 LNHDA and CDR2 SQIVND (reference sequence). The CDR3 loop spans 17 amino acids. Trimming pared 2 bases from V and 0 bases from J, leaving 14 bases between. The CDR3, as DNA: TGTGCCAGTAGTATACCTAGGGACCAATTCTCCTACAATGAGCAGTTCTTC. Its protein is CASSIPRDQFSYNEQFF.

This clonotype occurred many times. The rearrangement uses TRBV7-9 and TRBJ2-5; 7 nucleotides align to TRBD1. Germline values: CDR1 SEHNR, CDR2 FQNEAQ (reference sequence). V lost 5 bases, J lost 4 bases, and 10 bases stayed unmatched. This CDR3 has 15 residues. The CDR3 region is CASSLHSGQRETQYF. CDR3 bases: TGTGCCAGCAGCCTCCACTCGGGACAGAGAGAGACCCAGTACTTC. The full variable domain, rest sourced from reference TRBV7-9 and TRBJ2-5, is DTGVSQNPRHKITKRGQNVTFRCDPISEHNRLYWYRQTLGQGPEFLTYFQNEAQLEKSRLLSDRFSAERPKGSFSTLEIQRTEQGDSAMYLCASSLHSGQRETQYFGPGTRLLVL.

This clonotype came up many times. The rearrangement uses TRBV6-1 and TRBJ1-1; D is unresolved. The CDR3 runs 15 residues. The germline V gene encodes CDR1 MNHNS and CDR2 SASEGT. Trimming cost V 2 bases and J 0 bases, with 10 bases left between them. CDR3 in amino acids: CASSEKRRMNTEAFF. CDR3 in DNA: TGTGCCAGCAGTGAAAAACGACGGATGAACACTGAAGCTTTCTTT.

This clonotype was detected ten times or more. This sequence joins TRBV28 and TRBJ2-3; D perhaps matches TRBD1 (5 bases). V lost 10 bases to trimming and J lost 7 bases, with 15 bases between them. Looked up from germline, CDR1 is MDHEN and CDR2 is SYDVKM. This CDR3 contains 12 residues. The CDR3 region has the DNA TGTGCCACCTTCCTAAGGGGAAATACGCAGTATTTT. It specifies CATFLRGNTQYF.

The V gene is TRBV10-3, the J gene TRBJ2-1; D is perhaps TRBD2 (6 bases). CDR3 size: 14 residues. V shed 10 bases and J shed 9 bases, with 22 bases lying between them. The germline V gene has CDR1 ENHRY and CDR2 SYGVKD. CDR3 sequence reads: CATCPSAYESEQFF. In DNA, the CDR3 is TGTGCCACTTGTCCTAGCGCTTATGAGAGTGAGCAGTTCTTC.

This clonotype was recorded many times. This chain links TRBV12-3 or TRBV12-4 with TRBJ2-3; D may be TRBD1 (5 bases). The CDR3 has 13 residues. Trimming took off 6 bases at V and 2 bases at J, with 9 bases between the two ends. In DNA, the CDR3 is TGTGCCAGCAGCGGACAAAACACAGATACGCAGTATTTT. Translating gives CASSGQNTDTQYF.

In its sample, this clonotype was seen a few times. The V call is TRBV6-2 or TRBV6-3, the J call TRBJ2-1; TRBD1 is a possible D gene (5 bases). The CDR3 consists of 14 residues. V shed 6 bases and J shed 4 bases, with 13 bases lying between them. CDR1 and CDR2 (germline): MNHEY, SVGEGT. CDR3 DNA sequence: TGTGCCAGCAGCCTCTCCCAGGGATACAATGAGCAGTTCTTC. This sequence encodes CASSLSQGYNEQFF.

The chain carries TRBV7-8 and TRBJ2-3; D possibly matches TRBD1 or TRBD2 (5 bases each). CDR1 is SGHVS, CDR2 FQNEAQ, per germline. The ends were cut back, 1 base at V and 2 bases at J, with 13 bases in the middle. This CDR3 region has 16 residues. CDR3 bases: TGTGCCAGCAGCTTAGAGGTGGGACCGATCACAGATACGCAGTATTTT. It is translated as CASSLEVGPITDTQYF.

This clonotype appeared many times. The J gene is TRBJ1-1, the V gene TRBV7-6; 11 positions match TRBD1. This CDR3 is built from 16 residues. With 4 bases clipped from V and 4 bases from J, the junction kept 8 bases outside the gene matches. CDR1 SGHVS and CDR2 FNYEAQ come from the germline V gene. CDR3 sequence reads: CASSYRTGGEVTEAFF. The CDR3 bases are TGTGCCAGCAGCTACCGGACAGGGGGCGAGGTCACTGAAGCTTTCTTT.

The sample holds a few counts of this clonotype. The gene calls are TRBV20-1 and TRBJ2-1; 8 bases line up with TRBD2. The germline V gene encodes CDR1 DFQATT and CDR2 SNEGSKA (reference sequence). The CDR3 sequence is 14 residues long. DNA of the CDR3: TGCAGCGAAATGGGACTAGAAGTCTACAATGAGCAGTTCTTC. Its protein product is CSEMGLEVYNEQFF.

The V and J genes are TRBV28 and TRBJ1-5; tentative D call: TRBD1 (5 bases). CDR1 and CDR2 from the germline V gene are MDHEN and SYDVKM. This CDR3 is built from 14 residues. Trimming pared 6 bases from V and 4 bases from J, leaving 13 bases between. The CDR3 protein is CASSLPWGNQPQHF. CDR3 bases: TGTGCCAGCAGCCTCCCTTGGGGGAATCAGCCCCAGCATTTT.

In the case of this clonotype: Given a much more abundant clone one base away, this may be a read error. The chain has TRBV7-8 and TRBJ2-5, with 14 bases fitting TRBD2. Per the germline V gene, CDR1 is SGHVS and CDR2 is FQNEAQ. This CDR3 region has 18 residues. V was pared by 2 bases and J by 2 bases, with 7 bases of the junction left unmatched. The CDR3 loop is CASSLYPGLAGAQETQYF. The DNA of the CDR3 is TGTGCCAGCAGCTTATATCCGGGACTAGCGGGGGCACAAGAGACCCAGTACTTC.

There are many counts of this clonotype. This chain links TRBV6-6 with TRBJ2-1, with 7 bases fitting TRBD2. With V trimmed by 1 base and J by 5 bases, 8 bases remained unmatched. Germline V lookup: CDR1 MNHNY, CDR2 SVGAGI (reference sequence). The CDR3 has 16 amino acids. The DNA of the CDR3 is TGTGCCAGCAGTTACTTTGCGGGGGAGGCGGACAATGAGCAGTTCTTC. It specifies CASSYFAGEADNEQFF.

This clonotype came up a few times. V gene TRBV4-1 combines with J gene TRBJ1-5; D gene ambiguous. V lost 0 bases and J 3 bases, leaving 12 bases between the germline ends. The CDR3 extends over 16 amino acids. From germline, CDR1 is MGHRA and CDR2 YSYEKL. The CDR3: CASSQDWPGINQPQHF. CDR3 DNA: TGCGCCAGCAGCCAAGACTGGCCTGGGATCAATCAGCCCCAGCATTTT.

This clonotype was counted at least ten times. This CDR3 is CASSYTRVGQPQHF. DNA of the CDR3: TGTGCCAGCAGTTACACCCGGGTAGGGCAGCCCCAGCATTTT. The chain links TRBV6-2 or TRBV6-3 to TRBJ1-5; D not resolved. The CDR3 extends over 14 amino acids. Trimming removed 2 bases from V and 7 bases from J, with 12 bases in between. Germline V gene sequence: CDR1 MNHEY, CDR2 SVGEGT.

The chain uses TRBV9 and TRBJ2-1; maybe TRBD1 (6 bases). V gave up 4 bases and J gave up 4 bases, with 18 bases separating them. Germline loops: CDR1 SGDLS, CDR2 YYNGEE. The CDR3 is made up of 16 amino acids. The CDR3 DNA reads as TGTGCCAGCAGCCCCCCGAGCGGACAGAATTACAATGAGCAGTTCTTC. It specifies CASSPPSGQNYNEQFF. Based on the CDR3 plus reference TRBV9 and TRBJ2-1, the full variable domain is DSGVTQTPKHLITATGQRVTLRCSPRSGDLSVYWYQQSLDQGLQFLIQYYNGEERAKGNILERFSAQQFPDLHSELNLSSLELGDSALYFCASSPPSGQNYNEQFFGPGTRLTVL.

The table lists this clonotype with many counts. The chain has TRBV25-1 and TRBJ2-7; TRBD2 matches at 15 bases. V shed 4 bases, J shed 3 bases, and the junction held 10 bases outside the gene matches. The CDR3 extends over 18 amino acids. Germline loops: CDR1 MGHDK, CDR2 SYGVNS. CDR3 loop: CASSGGLAGGERIYEQYF. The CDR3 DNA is TGTGCCAGCAGTGGGGGACTAGCGGGGGGAGAGAGGATCTACGAGCAGTACTTC.

As DNA, the CDR3 is TGTGCCAGCAGCTTCGGTGCCGGTAGTGAGCAGTTCTTC. Translated: CASSFGAGSEQFF. The chain links TRBV11-2 to TRBJ2-1; D gene unclear. The CDR3 totals 13 residues. Germline values: CDR1 SGHAT, CDR2 FQNNGV. Trimming pared 3 bases from V and 9 bases from J, leaving 12 bases between.

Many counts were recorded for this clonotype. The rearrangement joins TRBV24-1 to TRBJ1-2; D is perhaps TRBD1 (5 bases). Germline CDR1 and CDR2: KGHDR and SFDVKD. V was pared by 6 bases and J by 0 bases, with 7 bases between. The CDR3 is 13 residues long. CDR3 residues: CATSKTANYGYTF. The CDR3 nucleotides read TGTGCCACCAGTAAGACAGCTAACTATGGCTACACCTTC.

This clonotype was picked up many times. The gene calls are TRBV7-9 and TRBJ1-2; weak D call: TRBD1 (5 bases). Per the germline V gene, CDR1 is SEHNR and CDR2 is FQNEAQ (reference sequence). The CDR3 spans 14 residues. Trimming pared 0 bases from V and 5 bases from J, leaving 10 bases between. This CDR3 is CASSLAGTAYGYTF. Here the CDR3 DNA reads TGTGCCAGCAGCTTAGCGGGGACCGCTTATGGCTACACCTTC.

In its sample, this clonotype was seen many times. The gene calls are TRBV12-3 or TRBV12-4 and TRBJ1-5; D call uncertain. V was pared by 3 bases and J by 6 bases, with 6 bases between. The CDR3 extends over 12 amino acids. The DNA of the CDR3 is TGTGCCAGCAGTTTTTGGTCTCAGCCCCAGCATTTT. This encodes CASSFWSQPQHF.

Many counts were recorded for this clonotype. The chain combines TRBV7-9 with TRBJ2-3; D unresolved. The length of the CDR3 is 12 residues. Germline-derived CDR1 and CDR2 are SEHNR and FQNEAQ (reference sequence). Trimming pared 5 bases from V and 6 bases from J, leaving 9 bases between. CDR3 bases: TGTGCCAGCAGCCCGCTCGGGGATACGCAGTATTTT. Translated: CASSPLGDTQYF.

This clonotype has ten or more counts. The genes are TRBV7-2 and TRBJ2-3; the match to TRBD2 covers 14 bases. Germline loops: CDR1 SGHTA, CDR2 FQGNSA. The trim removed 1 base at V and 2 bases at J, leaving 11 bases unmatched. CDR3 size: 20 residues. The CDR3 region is CASSLDVTSGGVYLTDTQYF. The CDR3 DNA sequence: TGTGCCAGCAGCTTAGATGTGACTAGCGGGGGGGTCTACCTCACAGATACGCAGTATTTT.